This T cell receptor (beta chain) was found in a study of cytomegalovirus exposure and HLA in healthy donors. 60 Vbeta and 13 Jbeta primers were used in PCR. In the original workflow: The authors later counted about 80 million unique TCR beta chains, approximately 10 million of them shared. Assay used: immunoSEQ multiplex PCR; TCRdb lists only in-frame clones, some missing. Clonal size and the V and J genes are those of that table, whereas D and trimming came from the DNA. The repertoire holds 77,000 or so clones, with less than 80% as singletons. CDR1 and CDR2 (germline): LGHNT, FRNRAP. V dropped 4 bases and J dropped 0; count of bases not matched to a gene: 16. This CDR3 has 20 residues.

This rearrangement joins TRBV12-5 to TRBJ2-2, with TRBD1 identical over 8 bases. The receptor was isolated from a woman aged 40-49 years in good health and CMV-seronegative. Specimen: PBMCs. This chain's CDR3 is CASGWKDREEGLTNTGELFF. CDR3 nucleotides: TGTGCTAGTGGTTGGAAGGACAGGGAGGAAGGGTTAACGAACACCGGGGAGCTGTTTTTT.